Each of the 10 T cell receptor beta chains below was sequenced from the same sample in a study of blood T cell repertoires in COVID-19. Measured with immunoSEQ multiplex PCR; TCRdb has only the in-frame clones, and not every one. This table holds 150,000 to 200,000 clones, roughly 86% found once. Source material: peripheral blood. The source of these receptors is a man in his 70s with acute or convalescent COVID-19.

As for this clone: One junction end disagrees with the germline gene, perhaps due to a read error. The genes are TRBV30 and TRBJ1-6; the D gene is possibly TRBD1 (5 bases). The V gene's germline CDR1 is GTSNPN and CDR2 SVGIG (reference sequence). This CDR3 is 13 amino acids long. The CDR3 loop reads CAWSMGLNSPLHF. The CDR3 DNA follows: TGTGCGTGGAGTATGGGGCTCAATTCACCCCTCCACTTT.

The V and J genes are TRBV28 and TRBJ1-5; 8 bases agree with TRBD1. Losses at the gene ends were 6 bases for V and 3 bases for J; bases not matched to a gene: 10. Germline V gene data show CDR1 as MDHEN and CDR2 as SYDVKM. This CDR3 spans 16 amino acids. The CDR3 nucleotides are TGTGCCAGCAGCCAGGGGGCGTGGGATAACAATCAGCCCCAGCATTTT. Protein: CASSQGAWDNNQPQHF.

This sequence joins TRBV5-5 and TRBJ1-2; no clear D. CDR3 length equals 15 residues. Germline V gene lookup returns CDR1 SGHKS and CDR2 YYEKEE (reference sequence). Trimming removed 1 base from V and 4 bases from J, with 14 bases in between. In DNA form, the CDR3 reads TGTGCCAGCAGCTTGACGAGGGAGCCCCTCTATGGCTACACCTTC. It is translated as CASSLTREPLYGYTF.

The chain joins TRBV20-1 to TRBJ1-2; possibly TRBD1 for D (6 bases). Trimming stripped 6 bases from V and 5 bases from J, with 10 bases between. Germline V gene sequence: CDR1 DFQATT, CDR2 SNEGSKA (reference sequence). The CDR3 sequence is 11 residues long. CDR3 nucleotides: TGCAGTGCCGACCAGGGGTATGGCTACACCTTC. Protein: CSADQGYGYTF.

The chain uses TRBV18 and TRBJ2-1; weak D call: TRBD1 (5 bases). The germline gives CDR1 KGHSH, CDR2 LQKENI. The CDR3 is made up of 15 amino acids. V lost 0 bases and J lost 10, with 16 bases in between. The CDR3 coding sequence is TGTGCCAGCTCACCACCAGGGGTTTTATACCCCGAGCAGTTCTTC. Protein product: CASSPPGVLYPEQFF.

Here the CDR3 reads CASIPGAGKETQYF. The CDR3 nucleotides read TGTGCCAGCATCCCTGGCGCCGGGAAAGAGACCCAGTACTTC. The chain uses TRBV7-3 and TRBJ2-5, with D perhaps TRBD2 (5 bases). The CDR3 runs to 14 residues. Germline V gene lookup returns CDR1 SGHTA and CDR2 FQGTGA. V lost 7 bases and J lost 3, with 15 bases in between.

J is TRBJ2-7 and V is TRBV5-4, with a tentative D call TRBD2 (6 bases). The CDR3 is 15 amino acids. Trimming removed 1 base at V and 0 bases at J, with 11 bases between. Germline loops: CDR1 SGHNT, CDR2 YYREEE (reference sequence). This chain's CDR3 is CASSLPPGLSYEQYF. CDR3 nucleotides: TGTGCCAGCAGCTTGCCTCCGGGACTCTCCTACGAGCAGTACTTC.

With regard to this clone: Its ends do not fully match the called genes, so a read error is possible. The gene calls are TRBV12-3 or TRBV12-4 and TRBJ1-4; D is unclear. The CDR3 has 8 residues. The CDR3 loop reads CASRDRDF. In nucleotides, the CDR3 is TGTGCCAGCAGGGACCGGGATTTT.

This clone was counted a few times. Here the CDR3 DNA reads TGTGCCAGCAGCTTGAGGACAGCCGGTGATTCACCCCTCCACTTT. Protein: CASSLRTAGDSPLHF. V gene TRBV7-9 combines with J gene TRBJ1-6; tentatively, D is TRBD1 (6 bases). In germline, CDR1 is SEHNR, CDR2 FQNEAQ (reference sequence). Trimming took off 3 bases at V and 8 bases at J, with 14 bases between the two ends. The CDR3 length is 15 residues.

The chain has TRBV27 and TRBJ1-2; unclear D gene. V dropped 6 bases and J dropped 4 bases, with 18 bases sitting between them. This CDR3 contains 15 residues. The V gene's germline CDR1 is MNHEY and CDR2 SMNVEV (reference sequence). The CDR3: CASSPSGGTFYGYTF. The CDR3 bases are TGTGCCAGCAGCCCCTCGGGAGGTACGTTCTATGGCTACACCTTC.